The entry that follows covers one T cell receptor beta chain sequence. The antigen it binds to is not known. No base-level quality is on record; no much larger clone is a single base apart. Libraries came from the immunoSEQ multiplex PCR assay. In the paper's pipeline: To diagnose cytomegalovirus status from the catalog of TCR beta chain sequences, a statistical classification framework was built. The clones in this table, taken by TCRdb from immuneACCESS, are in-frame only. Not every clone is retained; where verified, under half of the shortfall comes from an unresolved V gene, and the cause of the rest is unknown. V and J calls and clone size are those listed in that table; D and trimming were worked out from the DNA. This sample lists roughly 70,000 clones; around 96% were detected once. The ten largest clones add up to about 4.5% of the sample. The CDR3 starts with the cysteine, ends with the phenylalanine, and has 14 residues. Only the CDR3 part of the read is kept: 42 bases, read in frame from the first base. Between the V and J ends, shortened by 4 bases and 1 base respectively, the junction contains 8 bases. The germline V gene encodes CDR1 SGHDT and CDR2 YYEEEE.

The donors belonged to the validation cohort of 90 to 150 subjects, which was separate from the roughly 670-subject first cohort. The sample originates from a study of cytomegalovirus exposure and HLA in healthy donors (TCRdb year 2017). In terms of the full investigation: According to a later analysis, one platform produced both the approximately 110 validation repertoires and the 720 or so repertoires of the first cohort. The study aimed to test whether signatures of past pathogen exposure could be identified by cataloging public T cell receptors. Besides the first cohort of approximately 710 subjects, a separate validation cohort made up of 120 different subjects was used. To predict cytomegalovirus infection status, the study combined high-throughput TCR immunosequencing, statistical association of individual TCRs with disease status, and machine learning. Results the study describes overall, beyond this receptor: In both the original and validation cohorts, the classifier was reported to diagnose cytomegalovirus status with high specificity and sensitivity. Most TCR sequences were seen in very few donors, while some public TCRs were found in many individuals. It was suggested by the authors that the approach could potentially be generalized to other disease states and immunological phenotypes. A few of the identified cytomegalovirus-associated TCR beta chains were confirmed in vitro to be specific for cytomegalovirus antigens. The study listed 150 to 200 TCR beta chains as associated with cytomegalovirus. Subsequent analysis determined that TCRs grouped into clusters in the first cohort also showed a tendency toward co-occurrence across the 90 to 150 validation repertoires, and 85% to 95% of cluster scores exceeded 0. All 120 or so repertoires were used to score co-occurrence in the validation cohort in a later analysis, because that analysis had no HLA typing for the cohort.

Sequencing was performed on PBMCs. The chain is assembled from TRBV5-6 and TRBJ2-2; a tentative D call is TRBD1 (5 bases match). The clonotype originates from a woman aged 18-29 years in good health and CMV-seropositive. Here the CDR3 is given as CASSLGQNTGELFF. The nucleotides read TGTGCCAGCAGCCTCGGACAGAACACCGGGGAGCTGTTTTTT.